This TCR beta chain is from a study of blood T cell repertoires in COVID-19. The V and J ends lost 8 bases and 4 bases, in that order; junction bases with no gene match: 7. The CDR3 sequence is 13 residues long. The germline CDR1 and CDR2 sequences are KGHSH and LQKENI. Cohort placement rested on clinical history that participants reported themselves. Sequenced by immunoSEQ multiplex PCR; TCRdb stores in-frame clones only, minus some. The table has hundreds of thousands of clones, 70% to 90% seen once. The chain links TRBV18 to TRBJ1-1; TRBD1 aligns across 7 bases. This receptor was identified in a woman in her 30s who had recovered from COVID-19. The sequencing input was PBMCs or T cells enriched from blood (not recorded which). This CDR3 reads CASTLQGLTEAFF. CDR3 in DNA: TGTGCCAGCACGCTACAGGGGCTCACTGAAGCTTTCTTT.